The sequence of this T cell receptor (beta chain) was determined in a study of TIL therapy for anti-PD-1-resistant metastatic lung cancer. Study at large: Patients had a median age of approximately 57 years (range roughly 35-85). Half of patients were current or former smokers. Tumors carried a median about 1.6 non-synonymous mutations per megabase.

The V gene end was trimmed by 10 bases and the J gene end by 6 bases; junction bases not matched to a gene: 18. The germline gives CDR1 ENHRY, CDR2 SYGVKD. The CDR3 is made up of 15 amino acids. As to time point: pre-treatment sample, taken before nivolumab and TIL therapy. Tumor tissue came from excised metastases, mostly pleural nodules or supraclavicular lymph nodes. The libraries were made with immunoSEQ v3. Produced via immunoSEQ multiplex PCR; TCRdb's table is partial and in-frame only. The table records tens of thousands of clones, 63% of them present only once. This specimen was tumor tissue, taken at baseline. The source of this sequence is a woman aged 30-79 years with non-small cell lung cancer. The V and J genes are TRBV10-3 and TRBJ2-7; TRBD1 matches at 7 bases. The CDR3 spells CATSLLTGEGGEQYF. The DNA of the CDR3 is TGTGCCACCTCCCTCCTAACAGGGGAAGGGGGCGAGCAGTACTTC.